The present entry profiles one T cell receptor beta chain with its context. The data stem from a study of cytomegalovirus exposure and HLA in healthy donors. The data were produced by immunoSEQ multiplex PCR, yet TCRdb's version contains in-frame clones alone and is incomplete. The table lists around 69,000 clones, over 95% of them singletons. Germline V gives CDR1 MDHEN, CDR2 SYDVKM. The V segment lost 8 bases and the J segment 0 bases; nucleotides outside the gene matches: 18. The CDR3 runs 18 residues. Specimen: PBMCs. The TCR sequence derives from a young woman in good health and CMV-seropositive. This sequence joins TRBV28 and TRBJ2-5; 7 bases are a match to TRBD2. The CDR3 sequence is CASSSYRLREPYQETQYF. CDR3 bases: TGTGCCAGCTCCTCGTACCGTCTGCGGGAGCCGTACCAAGAGACCCAGTACTTC. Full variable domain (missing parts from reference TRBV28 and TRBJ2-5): DVKVTQSSRYLVKRTGEKVFLECVQDMDHENMFWYRQDPGLGLRLIYFSYDVKMKEKGDIPEGYSVSREKKERFSLILESASTNQTSMYLCASSSYRLREPYQETQYFGPGTRLLVL.